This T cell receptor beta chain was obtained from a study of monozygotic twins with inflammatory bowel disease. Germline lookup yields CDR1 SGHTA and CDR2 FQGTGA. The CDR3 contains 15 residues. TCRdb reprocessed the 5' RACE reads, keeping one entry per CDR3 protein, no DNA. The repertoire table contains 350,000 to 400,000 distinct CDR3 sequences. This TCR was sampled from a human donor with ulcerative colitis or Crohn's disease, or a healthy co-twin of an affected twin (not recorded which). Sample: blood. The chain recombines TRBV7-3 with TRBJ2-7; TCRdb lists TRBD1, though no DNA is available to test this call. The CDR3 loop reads CASSSRDRPNYEQYF.